The text below deals with one T cell receptor beta chain. The source of the sample is a study of blood T cell repertoires in COVID-19. CDR3 length: 13 amino acids. The germline V and J ends were trimmed by 2 bases and 3 bases, with 4 bases remaining between them. CDR1 MNHNS and CDR2 SASEGT come from the germline V gene. Sequenced by immunoSEQ multiplex PCR; TCRdb stores in-frame clones only, minus some. The table records 210,000 or so clones, 70% to 90% of them present only once. The clonotype comes from a man aged 50-59 years with acute or convalescent COVID-19. The sample was peripheral blood. This chain connects TRBV6-1 to TRBJ2-2; no clear D gene. The CDR3 coding sequence is TGTGCCAGCAGTGAACAGTACACCGGGGAGCTGTTTTTT. It codes for CASSEQYTGELFF.